A single sample gave rise to the 15 T cell receptor beta chains below, sequenced in a study of molecular identifiers for immune sequencing clone quantification. TCRdb passed the PCR reads through MiXCR, listing each CDR3 protein once. Here the sample spans 400,000 to 600,000 distinct CDR3 sequences, less than 30% being singletons. Sequences were obtained from naive CD8+ T cells from blood, with Jurkat cell RNA spiked in. Noted subset: FACS-sorted CD8+CD4-CCR7+CD45RA+ naive T cells. Receptor source: a human donor in good health. Some libraries in this study had Jurkat cell RNA spiked in.

This clonotype was seen a handful of times. V is TRBV3-1 and J is TRBJ2-7; a possible D gene is TRBD2 (6 bases). The germline V and J ends were trimmed by 6 bases and 3 bases, with 18 bases remaining between them. The CDR3 is 15 amino acids. CDR1 is LGHDT and CDR2 is YNNKEL in the germline V gene (reference sequence). Written as DNA, the CDR3 is TGTGCCAGCAGTCGCACAGGACTACCCTACTACGAGCAGTACTTC. Its protein is CASSRTGLPYYEQYF.

This clonotype was detected a few times. This chain connects TRBV20-1 to TRBJ2-7; D is undetermined. Germline CDR1 reads DFQATT; CDR2 reads SNEGSKA (reference sequence). CDR3 length: 12 amino acids. The V and J ends lost 0 bases and 10 bases respectively, with 13 bases between them. CDR3 loop: CSARDLAGLQYF. The CDR3 DNA is TGCAGTGCTAGAGATCTGGCAGGCCTTCAGTACTTC.

To note about this clonotype: Its ends do not fully match the called genes, so a read error is possible. V gene TRBV4-3 combines with J gene TRBJ2-1; 10 bases align to TRBD2. The germline gives CDR1 LGHNA, CDR2 YSLEER. CDR3 length equals 13 residues. CDR3 sequence: CASSQFPGTSEYF. CDR3 sequence (DNA): TGCGCCAGCAGCCAATTCCCAGGGACTAGCGAGTACTTC.

The J gene is TRBJ1-5, the V gene TRBV6-2 or TRBV6-3; tentative D call: TRBD1 (5 bases). Per the germline V gene, CDR1 is MNHEY and CDR2 is SVGEGT. The CDR3 runs to 15 residues. V lost 6 bases and J lost 7, with 19 bases in between. The CDR3 loop is CASRPRDLGDQPQHF. The CDR3 DNA sequence: TGTGCCAGCAGGCCCAGGGACCTCGGGGACCAGCCCCAGCATTTT.

The gene calls are TRBV9 and TRBJ2-3, with TRBD2 identical over 12 bases. CDR1 is SGDLS and CDR2 is YYNGEE in the germline V gene. The CDR3 is 16 residues long. V shed 2 bases and J 6 bases; nucleotides not matched to a gene: 7. In nucleotides, the CDR3 is TGTGCCAGCAGCGTGAGTACTAGCGGGAGGTCGGATACGCAGTATTTT. As protein: CASSVSTSGRSDTQYF.

This clonotype has just a few counts. The chain joins TRBV19 to TRBJ1-5; the D gene is possibly TRBD1 (5 bases). The germline CDR1 and CDR2 sequences are LNHDA and SQIVND (reference sequence). The CDR3 extends over 16 amino acids. Between the trimmed V and J ends, which lost 3 bases and 1 base, there was a span of 13 bases. CDR3 nucleotide sequence: TGTGCCAGTAGTATGGCGTCGCGGGGCAGCAATCAGCCCCAGCATTTT. This codes for CASSMASRGSNQPQHF.

This clonotype was counted ten times or more. V is TRBV7-2 and J is TRBJ2-7; TRBD2 matches at 9 bases. Germline values: CDR1 SGHTA, CDR2 FQGNSA. The CDR3 is 16 amino acids. V trimming: 3 bases; J trimming: 6 bases; junction bases outside the gene matches: 12. The CDR3 DNA reads TGTGCCAGCAGCTTGCCCCCGGGACTAGCCCCCACCGAGCAGTACTTC. This sequence encodes CASSLPPGLAPTEQYF.

As for this clonotype: A much larger clone differs by one base, so this may be a read error. The rearrangement uses TRBV5-6 and TRBJ1-5; D unresolved. Looked up from germline, CDR1 is SGHDT and CDR2 is YYEEEE. V gave up 0 bases and J gave up 7 bases, with 5 bases separating them. CDR3 length: 12 amino acids. The CDR3 region is CASSLGWQPQHF. The CDR3 DNA follows: TGTGCCAGCAGCTTGGGTTGGCAGCCCCAGCATTTT.

There are many counts of this clonotype. The CDR3 loop is CASSSQGNTEAFF. CDR3 DNA sequence: TGTGCCAGCAGCTCCCAGGGGAACACTGAAGCTTTCTTT. This sequence joins TRBV12-3 or TRBV12-4 and TRBJ1-1, with a weak D call TRBD1 (5 bases). Between the trimmed V and J ends, which lost 6 bases and 1 base, there was a span of 9 bases. This CDR3 region has 13 residues.

Only one count was recorded for this clonotype. Being one base from a much bigger clone, this may be a read error. The V gene is TRBV5-4, the J gene TRBJ2-7, with 10 bases matching TRBD2. The V gene's germline CDR1 is SGHNT and CDR2 YYREEE (reference sequence). The CDR3 is 13 residues long. The junction had 5 bases not matched to a gene; V was cut back by 5 bases and J by 6 bases. CDR3 DNA: TGTGCCAGCAGACGGTTAGCGGGAGGCGAGCAGTACTTC. Translated: CASRRLAGGEQYF.

This clonotype was recorded many times. This rearrangement joins TRBV29-1 to TRBJ2-3, with 7 bases identical to TRBD1. The trim removed 0 bases at V and 2 bases at J, leaving 8 bases unmatched. CDR3 length: 16 amino acids. The germline gives CDR1 SQVTM, CDR2 ANQGSEA. The CDR3 coding sequence is TGCAGCGTTGAAGACGGGGACAGAGAGCCCACAGATACGCAGTATTTT. Translating gives CSVEDGDREPTDTQYF.

This clonotype was counted only a few times. J is TRBJ1-5 and V is TRBV19; D is unclear. The CDR3 sequence is 16 residues long. The V and J ends lost 3 bases and 5 bases respectively, with 17 bases between them. CDR1 is LNHDA and CDR2 is SQIVND in the germline V gene (reference sequence). CDR3 nucleotide sequence: TGTGCCAGTAGTATGCCCCAAGGTCGGCTAGATCAGCCCCAGCATTTT. Translation: CASSMPQGRLDQPQHF.

This clonotype appeared a few times. The rearrangement links TRBV19 to TRBJ2-3, with D perhaps TRBD2 (5 bases). This CDR3 region has 18 residues. V gave up 9 bases and J gave up 4 bases, with 29 bases separating them. Per the germline V gene, CDR1 is LNHDA and CDR2 is SQIVND (reference sequence). The CDR3 here is CASSLQSSGLRTPDTQYF. The CDR3 region has the DNA TGTGCCAGCAGCCTTCAGTCGTCTGGACTGCGAACTCCAGATACGCAGTATTTT.

The chain couples TRBV9 to TRBJ2-1, with 7 bases matching TRBD1. Germline CDR1 reads SGDLS; CDR2 reads YYNGEE. The CDR3 extends over 16 amino acids. Unmatched junction bases numbered 8, after V lost 0 bases and J lost 5 bases. The CDR3 nucleotides are TGTGCCAGCAGCGTAGATAGACAGGGAAAGAACAATGAGCAGTTCTTC. This sequence encodes CASSVDRQGKNNEQFF.

The rearrangement links TRBV18 to TRBJ2-5; 7 bases are a match to TRBD2. V shed 3 bases, J shed 1 base, and the junction held 5 bases outside the gene matches. The CDR3 covers 15 residues. Germline-derived CDR1 and CDR2 are KGHSH and LQKENI. The CDR3 region is CASSPTAGFQETQYF. DNA of the CDR3: TGTGCCAGCTCACCCACAGCGGGGTTCCAAGAGACCCAGTACTTC.